This TCR beta chain was sequenced during a study of graft-versus-host responses after intestinal transplantation. The overall study: Among the recipients, all got anti-thymocyte globulin induction and then tacrolimus and steroids for about three years. The study, taken as a whole, reports: Across patients carrying graft-donor T cell macrochimerism, allografts held high graft-versus-host to host-versus-graft clonal ratios. Early declines in HvG clones that occurred post-transplant were associated with peak circulating GvH clone levels. GvH clones surfaced in recipient marrow, some emerging earlier in ileum or blood.

The V gene lost 1 base and the J gene lost 8 bases, with 12 bases spanning the gap. The CDR3 sequence is 14 residues long. Germline V CDR1 and CDR2: LGHNT, FRNRAP. Note on this clone: Its target is not known.

TCRdb keeps only in-frame clones here, not all; method: immunoSEQ multiplex PCR. The table includes about 10,000 clones, over 90% detected once. Sequenced here: PBMCs, sampled around 40 days after intestinal transplantation. The sequence was collected from a human patient who received an intestinal transplant, so some T cells may come from the graft donor. The rearrangement joins TRBV12-5 to TRBJ2-1; D is uncertain. CDR3: CASGLGPKRDEQFF. The CDR3 DNA sequence: TGTGCTAGTGGTTTGGGGCCCAAAAGGGATGAGCAGTTCTTC.